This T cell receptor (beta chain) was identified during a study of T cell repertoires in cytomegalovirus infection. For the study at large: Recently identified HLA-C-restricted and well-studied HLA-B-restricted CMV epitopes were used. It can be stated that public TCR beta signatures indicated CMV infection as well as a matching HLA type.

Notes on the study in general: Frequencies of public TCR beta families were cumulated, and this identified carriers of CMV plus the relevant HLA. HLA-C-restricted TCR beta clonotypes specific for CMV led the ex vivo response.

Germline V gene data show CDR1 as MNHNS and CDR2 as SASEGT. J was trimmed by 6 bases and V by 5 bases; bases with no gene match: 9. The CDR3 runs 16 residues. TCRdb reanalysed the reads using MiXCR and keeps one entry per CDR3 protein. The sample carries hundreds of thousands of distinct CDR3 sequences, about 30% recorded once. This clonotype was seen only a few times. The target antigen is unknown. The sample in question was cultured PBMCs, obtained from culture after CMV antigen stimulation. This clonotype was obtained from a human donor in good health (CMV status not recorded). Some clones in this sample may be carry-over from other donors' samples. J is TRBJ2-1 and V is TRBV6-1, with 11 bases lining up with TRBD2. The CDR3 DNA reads TGTGCCAGCAGTCCTTTAGCGGGAGGGCCCGTCAATGAGCAGTTCTTC. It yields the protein CASSPLAGGPVNEQFF.